This TCR beta chain was captured by sequencing in a study of Ad26.COV2.S vaccination and SARS-CoV-2 variants. The wider study: The authors gave Ad26.COV2.S intramuscularly, either once or twice 56 days apart. Regarding the study as a whole: Breadth measured for non-spike TCRs was similar across vaccine and placebo recipients.

Details on this clone: What it binds is not known.

CDR1 SQVTM and CDR2 ANQGSEA come from the germline V gene. V shed 5 bases and J 7 bases; nucleotides not matched to a gene: 7. This CDR3 contains 12 residues. The assay was immunoSEQ multiplex PCR, and TCRdb's table has in-frame clones only and misses some. Of more than 400,000 clones detected, roughly 90% appear once; the ten largest clones hold more than 1.5%. As for treatment: roughly 19 received Ad26.COV2.S at low or high dose, single or two shots; about 5 received placebo; per-sample allocation not given. Following the first vaccine or placebo injection, samples were taken on day 63. The V and J genes are TRBV29-1 and TRBJ1-1; 7 bases agree with TRBD1. The sequence derives from a person between 18 and 60 years old who received the Ad26.COV2.S COVID-19 vaccine or a placebo. The sequencing here drew on peripheral blood, taken in a trial of Ad26.COV2.S vaccine versus placebo. In DNA form, the CDR3 reads TGCAGCGTTCTACAGGGGTTAGTTGAAGCTTTCTTT. It translates to CSVLQGLVEAFF.